The source of this TCR beta chain is a study of T cells in Graves' hyperthyroidism and ophthalmopathy. The CDR3 regions of TCR beta were amplified from RNA transcripts. RT-PCR in the first round (using the HTBI primer set) targeted the TCR CDR3. TCRdb reanalysed the multiplex PCR reads using MiXCR and keeps one entry per CDR3 protein. The table has fewer than 450,000 distinct CDR3 sequences, roughly 17% seen once; the top ten hold 34%. Ahead of any ophthalmopathy symptoms, the blood sample was obtained at the first diagnosis of hyperthyroidism. Fresh 10 ml peripheral blood yielded PBMCs. This clonotype appeared many times. As yet, its antigen is unknown. Notes on the study in general: Also found in blood were most expanded thyroid clonotypes above 0.001. It was a median around seven months before onset that the model predicted ophthalmopathy.

The sequence was obtained from a woman aged 25-40 years with Graves' hyperthyroidism that later progressed to Graves' ophthalmopathy. Input material: blood.

The CDR3 sequence is CASSRTGSNYGYTF. CDR3 coding DNA: TGCGCCAGCAGCCGTACCGGGTCTAACTATGGCTACACCTTC. J is TRBJ1-2 and V is TRBV5-1; D unresolved. The CDR3 extends over 14 amino acids. Trimming pared 4 bases from V and 0 bases from J, leaving 10 bases between. CDR1 is SGHRS, CDR2 YFSETQ, per germline.